Listed below are T cell receptor beta chains from one sample, sequenced in a study of T cells in Graves' hyperthyroidism and ophthalmopathy. TCRdb re-analysed the multiplex PCR reads in MiXCR, keeping a single row per CDR3 protein. The repertoire has roughly 750,000 distinct CDR3 sequences, 16% of them found once; the top ten carry around 8.1%. The sequenced material came from blood. These receptors were taken from a man aged 18 to 35 with Graves' hyperthyroidism. Each CDR3 is given with its conserved first and last residue. Fields, in order: J gene, V gene, D gene, clone size, CDR3 DNA, CDR3 protein. The D gene is left open where the match is weak. Expanded clones are given a class, and other clones once, few, many or no size at all.

>TRBJ2-5|TRBV6-1|.|many
TGTGCCAGCAGTGAAGGGGGAGACCAGAGCCTCCAAGAGACCCAGTACTTC
CASSEGGDQSLQETQYF
>TRBJ2-7|TRBV7-2|TRBD2|many
TGTGCCAGCAGCTTAGCCGGGACTAGCGGGAGTTACGAGCAGTACTTC
CASSLAGTSGSYEQYF
>TRBJ2-3|TRBV7-9|TRBD1|many
TGTGCCAGCAGCCGACAACGCGGGACAGGCCACCGATTTGGGACAGATACGCAGTATTTT
CASSRQRGTGHRFGTDTQYF
>TRBJ2-1|TRBV18|TRBD2|.
TGTGCCAGCTCACCAAGGACTAGCGGGATGAGGAATGAGCAGTTCTTC
CASSPRTSGMRNEQFF
>TRBJ2-7|TRBV5-1|.|.
TGCGCCAGCCCTGCTTTGTACGAGCAGTACTTC
CASPALYEQYF
>TRBJ2-5|TRBV28|TRBD1|many
TGTGCCAGCAGTGTGAAAGTGGGACAGGGCTTCGAGACCCAGTACTTC
CASSVKVGQGFETQYF
>TRBJ2-5|TRBV12-3/TRBV12-4|TRBD2|many
TGTGCCAGCAGGATAAGCGGGAGGGCCTTAGAGACCCAGTACTTC
CASRISGRALETQYF
>TRBJ1-2|TRBV6-1|TRBD1|.
TGTGCCAGCAGTGACCCTGGACAGGGAAGATTGATCTATGGCTACACCTTC
CASSDPGQGRLIYGYTF
>TRBJ2-7|TRBV6-1|TRBD2|many
TGTGCCAGCAGGGGACTAGCGGGAGGGTCCTACGAGCAGTACTTC
CASRGLAGGSYEQYF
>TRBJ2-7|TRBV9|TRBD2|.
TGTGCCAGCAGCGGCGGCCCTAGCGGCTCCTACGAGCAGTACTTC
CASSGGPSGSYEQYF
>TRBJ1-1|TRBV6-5|.|few
TGTGCCAGCAGTTACTCATTCACAGGCTTCGGACTGACTGAAGCTTTCTTT
CASSYSFTGFGLTEAFF
>TRBJ2-3|TRBV24-1|.|many
TGTGCCACCGCAGGGGGCACAGATACGCAGTATTTT
CATAGGTDTQYF
>TRBJ2-7|TRBV11-2|.|many
TGTGCCAGCAGGGAGGAGCGGAGGGTCTACGAGCAGTACTTC
CASREERRVYEQYF
>TRBJ1-1|TRBV6-5|TRBD1|few
TGTGCCAGCAGACTCGACAGGGATAACACTGAAGCTTTCTTT
CASRLDRDNTEAFF
>TRBJ1-1|TRBV7-6|.|.
TGTGCCAGCAGCTCCGGACAGCTGAACACTGAAACTTTCTTT
CASSSGQLNTETFF
>TRBJ2-7|TRBV2|.|many
TGTGCCAGCAGTGATTGGTACGAGCAGTACTTC
CASSDWYEQYF
>TRBJ2-2|TRBV30|.|.
TGTGCCTGGAGTGAGGGTGGGTTAGCCGGGGAGCTGTTTTTT
CAWSEGGLAGELFF
>TRBJ2-1|TRBV24-1|TRBD2|many
TGTGCCACCAGTGCAGGAGGTAGCGGGAGCAATGAGCAGTTCTTC
CATSAGGSGSNEQFF
>TRBJ1-1|TRBV9|TRBD1|few
TGTGCCAGCAGCGCTCGGACAGGAACTGAAGCTTTCTTT
CASSARTGTEAFF
>TRBJ1-1|TRBV4-1|.|many
TGCGCCAGCAGCCAAGTCGGCGGGGGGGACACTGAAGCTTTCTTT
CASSQVGGGDTEAFF
>TRBJ2-7|TRBV6-2/TRBV6-3|TRBD2|.
TGTGCCAGCAGCCCGCGACTAGCGGGAGGTTTCTACGAGCAGTACTTC
CASSPRLAGGFYEQYF
>TRBJ2-1|TRBV9|.|.
TGTGCCAGCAGCGTAGGGATCCGTAGCTCCTACAATGAGCAGTTCTTC
CASSVGIRSSYNEQFF
>TRBJ2-1|TRBV6-1|TRBD2|few
TGTGCCAGCAGTGAAGTCTTCACGGGACTAGCGGGGGGTCCTGAGTTCTTC
CASSEVFTGLAGGPEFF
>TRBJ2-1|TRBV20-1|TRBD2|.
TGCAGTGCTAGAAATCTAGCGGGGGGATACAATGAGCAGTTCTTC
CSARNLAGGYNEQFF
>TRBJ2-2|TRBV19|TRBD1|.
TGTGCCAGTCGTACCGTACAGGGGGCGGGAGAGGAGACCGGGGAGCTGTTTTTT
CASRTVQGAGEETGELFF
>TRBJ1-3|TRBV28|.|many
TGTGCCAGCACCGCCGGAGGGGGATCTGGAAACACCATATATTTT
CASTAGGGSGNTIYF
>TRBJ2-7|TRBV11-2|TRBD1|.
TGTGCCAGCAGCTCCGCGGGACAGGGGGTTTCGTACGAGCAGTACTTC
CASSSAGQGVSYEQYF
>TRBJ2-7|TRBV5-1|.|few
TGCGCCAGCAGCTTGGAAGGGGGGGCAAGCGAGCAGTACTTC
CASSLEGGASEQYF
>TRBJ2-5|TRBV12-3/TRBV12-4|TRBD1|many
TGTGCCAGCGCTTGGGGACAGCAAGAGACCCAGTACTTC
CASAWGQQETQYF
>TRBJ1-1|TRBV20-1|.|.
TGCAGTGCTAGAGATTTTAGGAGGACCGTTTTAACTGAAGCTTTCTTT
CSARDFRRTVLTEAFF
>TRBJ2-2|TRBV24-1|.|few
TGTGCCACCAGTGACCCGACTAGTCCCCACACCGGGGAGCTGTTTTTT
CATSDPTSPHTGELFF
>TRBJ2-1|TRBV19|.|few
TGTGCCAGTAGTCTCGGGACTTCAGGGGATGAGCAGTTCTTC
CASSLGTSGDEQFF
>TRBJ1-5|TRBV2|.|many
TGTGCCAGCAGTGTAAATACAGAGTATCAGCCCCAGCATTTT
CASSVNTEYQPQHF
>TRBJ2-3|TRBV28|.|many
TGTGCCAGCACTTGGCTGGGGGATAGCACAGATACGCAGTATTTT
CASTWLGDSTDTQYF
>TRBJ2-5|TRBV7-2|.|many
TGTGCCAGCAGCTCCGACCCCGAAGAGACCCAGTACTTC
CASSSDPEETQYF
>TRBJ2-1|TRBV24-1|TRBD1|.
TGTGCCACCAGTGACGGGACAGGGGGTAGGTCCTACGATGAGCAGTTCTTC
CATSDGTGGRSYDEQFF
>TRBJ2-7|TRBV7-8|.|many
TGTGCCAGCAGCTTTCTAGGGGCATCTGGCGAGCAGTACTTC
CASSFLGASGEQYF
>TRBJ2-1|TRBV6-1|TRBD2|many
TGTGCCAGCAGAGATACTAGCGGTGACAATGAGCAGTTCTTC
CASRDTSGDNEQFF
>TRBJ1-6|TRBV20-1|.|.
TGCAGTGCTCGCTGGGGGGGTGTGAATTCACCCCTCCACTTT
CSARWGGVNSPLHF
>TRBJ1-2|TRBV7-2|.|once
TGTGCCAGCAGACCAACTAACAGGGAGGTCTATGGCTACACCTTC
CASRPTNREVYGYTF
>TRBJ2-3|TRBV2|.|many
TGTGCCAGCAGTGTTCCTGGGGGTCGGACAGATACGCAGTATTTT
CASSVPGGRTDTQYF
>TRBJ1-1|TRBV10-3|TRBD1|.
TGTGCCATCAGGGCGACAGGGCCAGACACTGAAGCTTTCTTT
CAIRATGPDTEAFF